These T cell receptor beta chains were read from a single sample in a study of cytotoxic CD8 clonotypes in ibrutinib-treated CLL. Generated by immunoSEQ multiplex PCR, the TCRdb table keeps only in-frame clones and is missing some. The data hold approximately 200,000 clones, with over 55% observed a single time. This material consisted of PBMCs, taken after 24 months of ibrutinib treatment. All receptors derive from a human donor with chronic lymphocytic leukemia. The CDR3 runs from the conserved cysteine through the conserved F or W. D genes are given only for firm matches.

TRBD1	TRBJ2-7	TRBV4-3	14	CASSQGDREYEQYF
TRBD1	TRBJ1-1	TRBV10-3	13	CAIQGGTDTEAFF
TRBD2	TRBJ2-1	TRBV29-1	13	CSVARTSGNEQFF
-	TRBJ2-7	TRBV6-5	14	CASQDQAGPYEQYF
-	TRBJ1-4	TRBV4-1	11	CASSHPGNLFF
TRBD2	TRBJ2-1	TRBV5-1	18	CASSLAGLAGGIYNEQFF
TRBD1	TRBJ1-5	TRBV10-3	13	CAIRTGGNQPQHF
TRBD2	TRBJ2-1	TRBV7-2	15	CASSLAGAYYNEQFF
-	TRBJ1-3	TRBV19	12	CATESSGNTIYF
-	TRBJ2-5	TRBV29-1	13	CSVEGTGKGTQYF
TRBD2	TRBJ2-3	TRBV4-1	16	CASSQEGGRAQVKQYF
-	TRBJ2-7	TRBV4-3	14	CASSQTTGGYEQYF
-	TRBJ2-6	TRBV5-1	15	CASSLTNSGANVLTF
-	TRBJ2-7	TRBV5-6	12	CASRRGAYEQYF
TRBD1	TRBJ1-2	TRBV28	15	CASSEITGGEKGYTF
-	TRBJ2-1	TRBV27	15	CASSPSRVGVNEQFF
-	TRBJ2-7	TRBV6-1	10	CATTWPKQYF
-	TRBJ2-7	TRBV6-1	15	CASSFRQSLSHEQYF
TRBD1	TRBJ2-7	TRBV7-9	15	CASSSSGTGTYEQYF
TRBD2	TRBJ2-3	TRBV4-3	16	CASSQDIGLGADTQYF
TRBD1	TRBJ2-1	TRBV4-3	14	CASSLQDRGNEQFF
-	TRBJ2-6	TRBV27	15	CASKPGQGGANVLTF
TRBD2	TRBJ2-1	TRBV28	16	CASSTYRLAGREGQFF
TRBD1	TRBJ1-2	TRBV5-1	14	CASSPDREAYGYTF
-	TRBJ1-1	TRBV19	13	CASSSRQTTEAFF
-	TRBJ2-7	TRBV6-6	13	CASSDFLGGEQYF
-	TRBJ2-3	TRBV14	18	CASSQDRALIYHTDTQYF
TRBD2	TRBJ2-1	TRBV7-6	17	CASSLNARGRAGNEQFF
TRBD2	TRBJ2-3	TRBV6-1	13	CANQREGTDTQYF
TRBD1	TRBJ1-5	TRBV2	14	CASRETGVLSPQHF
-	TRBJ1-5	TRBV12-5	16	CASALGVVSRNQPQHF
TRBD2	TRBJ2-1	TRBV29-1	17	CSVVPSGSHPSVKEQFF
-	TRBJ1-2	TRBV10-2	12	CASRTDSYGYTF
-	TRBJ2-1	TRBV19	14	CASSIDDGGNEQFF
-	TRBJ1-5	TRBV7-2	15	CASSLNGYSNQPQHF
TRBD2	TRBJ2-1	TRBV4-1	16	CASSKGGTLGEGEQFF
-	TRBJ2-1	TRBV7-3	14	CASSQTRDYNEQFF
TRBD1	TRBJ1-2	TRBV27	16	CASSRDRVRANYGYTF
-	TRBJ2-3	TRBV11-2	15	CASSPAAPRTDTQYF
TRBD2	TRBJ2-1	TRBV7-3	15	CASSHARGSYNEQFF
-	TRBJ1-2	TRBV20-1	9	CSAREGYTF
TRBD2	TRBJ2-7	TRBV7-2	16	CASSHGLADRSYEQYF
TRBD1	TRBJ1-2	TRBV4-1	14	CASSMGQGFGGYTF
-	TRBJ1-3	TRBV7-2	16	CASSLIGGMSGNTIYF
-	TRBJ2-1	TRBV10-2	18	CASSESWLNPSSYNEQFF
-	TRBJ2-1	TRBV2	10	CASTLGQQFF
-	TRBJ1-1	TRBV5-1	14	CASSLRGDSTEAFF
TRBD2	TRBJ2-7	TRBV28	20	CASSSRKLGLAEPAAYEQYF
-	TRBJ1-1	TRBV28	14	CASSLVRRYTEAFF